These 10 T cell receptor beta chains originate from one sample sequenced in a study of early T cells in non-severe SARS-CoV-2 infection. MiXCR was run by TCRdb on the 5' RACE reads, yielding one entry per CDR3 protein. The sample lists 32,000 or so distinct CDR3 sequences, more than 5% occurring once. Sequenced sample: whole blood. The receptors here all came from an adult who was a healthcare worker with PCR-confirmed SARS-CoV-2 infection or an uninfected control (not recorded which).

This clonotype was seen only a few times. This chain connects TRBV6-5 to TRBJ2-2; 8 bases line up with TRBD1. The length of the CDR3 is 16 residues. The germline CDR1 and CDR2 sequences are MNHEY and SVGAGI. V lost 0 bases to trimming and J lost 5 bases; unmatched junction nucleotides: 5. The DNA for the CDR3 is TGTGCCAGCAGTTACTCGACACAGGGGGTTACCGGGGAGCTGTTTTTT. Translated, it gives CASSYSTQGVTGELFF.

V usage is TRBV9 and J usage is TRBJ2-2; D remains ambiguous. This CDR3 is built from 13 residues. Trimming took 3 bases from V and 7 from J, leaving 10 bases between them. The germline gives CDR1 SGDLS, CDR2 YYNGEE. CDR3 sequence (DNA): TGTGCCAGCAGCGCCCCTTCCAACGGGGAGCTGTTTTTT. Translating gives CASSAPSNGELFF.

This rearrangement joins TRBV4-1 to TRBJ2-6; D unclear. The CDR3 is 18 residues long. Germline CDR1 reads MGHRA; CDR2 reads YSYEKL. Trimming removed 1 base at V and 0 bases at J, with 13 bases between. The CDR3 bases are TGCGCCAGCAGCCAAGTGTCTGGGTCGGTCTCTGGGGCCAACGTCCTGACTTTC. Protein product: CASSQVSGSVSGANVLTF.

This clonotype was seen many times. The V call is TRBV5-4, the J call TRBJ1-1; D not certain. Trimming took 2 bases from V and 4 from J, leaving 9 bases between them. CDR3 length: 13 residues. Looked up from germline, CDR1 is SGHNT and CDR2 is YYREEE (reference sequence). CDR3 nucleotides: TGTGCCAGCAGCTTAGAAACGGGCACTGAAGCTTTCTTT. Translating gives CASSLETGTEAFF.

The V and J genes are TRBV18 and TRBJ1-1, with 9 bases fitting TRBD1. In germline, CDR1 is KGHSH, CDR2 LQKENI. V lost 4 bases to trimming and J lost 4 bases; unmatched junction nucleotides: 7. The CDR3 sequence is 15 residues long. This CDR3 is CASSHRTGEITEAFF. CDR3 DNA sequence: TGTGCCAGCTCACACCGGACAGGGGAGATCACTGAAGCTTTCTTT. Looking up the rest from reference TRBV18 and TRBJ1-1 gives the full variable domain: NAGVMQNPRHLVRRRGQEARLRCSPMKGHSHVYWYRQLPEEGLKFMVYLQKENIIDESGMPKERFSAEFPKEGPSILRIQQVVRGDSAAYFCASSHRTGEITEAFFGQGTRLTVV.

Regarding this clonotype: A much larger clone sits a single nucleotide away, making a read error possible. The CDR3 sequence: CASRQTGYEQYF. Written as DNA, the CDR3 is TGTGCCAGCAGGCAGACGGGCTACGAGCAGTACTTC. V gene TRBV7-9 combines with J gene TRBJ2-7; D remains unclear. The germline V and J ends were trimmed by 6 bases and 3 bases, with 9 bases remaining between them. Germline V lookup: CDR1 SEHNR, CDR2 FQNEAQ (reference sequence). The CDR3 consists of 12 residues. Supplemented by reference TRBV7-9 and TRBJ2-7, the full variable domain reads DTGVSQNPRHKITKRGQNVTFRCDPISEHNRLYWYRQTLGQGPEFLTYFQNEAQLEKSRLLSDRFSAERPKGSFSTLEIQRTEQGDSAMYLCASRQTGYEQYFGPGTRLTVT.

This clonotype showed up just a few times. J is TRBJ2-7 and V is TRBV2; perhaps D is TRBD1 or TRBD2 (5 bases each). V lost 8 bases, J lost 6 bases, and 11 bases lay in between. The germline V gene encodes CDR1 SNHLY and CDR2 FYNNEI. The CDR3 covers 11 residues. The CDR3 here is CASGVRGEQYF. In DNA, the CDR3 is TGTGCCAGCGGAGTGAGGGGCGAGCAGTACTTC.

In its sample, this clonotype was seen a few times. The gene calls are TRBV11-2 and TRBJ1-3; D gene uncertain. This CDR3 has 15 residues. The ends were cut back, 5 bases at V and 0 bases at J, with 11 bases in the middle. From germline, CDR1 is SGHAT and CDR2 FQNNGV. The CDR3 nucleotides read TGTGCCAGCAGCCTAGCGGCGAGCTCTGGAAACACCATATATTTT. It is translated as CASSLAASSGNTIYF.

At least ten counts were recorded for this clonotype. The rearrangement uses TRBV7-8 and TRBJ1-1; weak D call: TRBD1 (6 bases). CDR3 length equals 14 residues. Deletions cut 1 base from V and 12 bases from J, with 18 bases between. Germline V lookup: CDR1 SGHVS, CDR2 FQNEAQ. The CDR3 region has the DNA TGTGCCAGCAGCTTAGGTCGGGGGGCCGGCGAAACTTTCTTT. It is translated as CASSLGRGAGETFF.

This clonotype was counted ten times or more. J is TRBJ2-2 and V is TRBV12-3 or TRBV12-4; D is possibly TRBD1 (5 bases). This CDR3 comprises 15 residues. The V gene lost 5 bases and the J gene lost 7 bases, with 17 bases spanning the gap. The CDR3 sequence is CASSNRNRNDGELFF. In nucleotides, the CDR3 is TGTGCCAGCAGTAACAGGAATAGAAATGACGGGGAGCTGTTTTTT.